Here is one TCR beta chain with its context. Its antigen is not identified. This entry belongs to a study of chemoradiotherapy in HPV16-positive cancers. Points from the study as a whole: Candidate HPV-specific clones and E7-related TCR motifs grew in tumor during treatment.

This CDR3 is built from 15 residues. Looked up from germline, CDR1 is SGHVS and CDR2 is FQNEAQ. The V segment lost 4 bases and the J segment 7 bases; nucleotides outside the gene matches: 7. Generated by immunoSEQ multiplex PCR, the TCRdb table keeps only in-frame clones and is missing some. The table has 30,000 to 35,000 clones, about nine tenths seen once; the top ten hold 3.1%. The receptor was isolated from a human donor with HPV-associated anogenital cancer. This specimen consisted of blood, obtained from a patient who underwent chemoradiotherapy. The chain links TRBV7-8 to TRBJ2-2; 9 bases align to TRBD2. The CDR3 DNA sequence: TGTGCCAGCAGCTATTTAGCGGGAGTAATCGGGGAGCTGTTTTTT. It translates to CASSYLAGVIGELFF.